This TCR beta chain appears in the sequencing data of a study of regulatory T cells in long-lasting Graves disease. TCR beta libraries were built with iRepertoire HTBI primers and Arm-PCR of CDR3 regions. TCRdb called the multiplex PCR reads again in MiXCR, with one record for every CDR3 protein. The repertoire includes about 440,000 distinct CDR3 sequences, about 15% of them detected once, and about 10% sits in the top ten. The time point denotes: newly diagnosed GD, antithyroid drugs for less than 3 months. With RNA extracted from PBMCs as input, the TCR library was made. This CDR3 contains 16 residues. Germline V gene data show CDR1 as MNHEY and CDR2 as SVGEGT. V dropped 6 bases and J dropped 3; count of bases not matched to a gene: 11. About this clonotype: Its antigen is not identified.

Study observations and caveats: A reduction in accuracy may have resulted from the small sample size.

These data were also filed under a second study, of T cells in Graves' hyperthyroidism and ophthalmopathy. That report adds: Researchers report that a 13 V-J model separated ophthalmopathy from stable hyperthyroidism.

The chain has TRBV6-2 or TRBV6-3 and TRBJ1-2; 9 bases map to TRBD1. The source of this sequence is a woman in her 30s with Graves disease. The sequences come from peripheral blood mononuclear cells (PBMCs), collected at new diagnosis, from a patient treated with antithyroid drugs. CDR3 residues: CASSPPWGTGHYGYTF. CDR3 coding DNA: TGTGCCAGCAGCCCGCCCTGGGGGACAGGGCACTATGGCTACACCTTC.